This is a list of T cell receptor beta chains from one sample in a study of T cell repertoires in aging, cancer and after chemotherapy. TCRdb called the multiplex PCR reads again in MiXCR, with one record for every CDR3 protein. Of some 1,900 distinct CDR3 sequences listed, approximately 28% are singletons. Sequenced material: blood. The receptors shown here come from a human donor with a solid tumor. The CDR3 runs from the conserved cysteine through the conserved F or W. The D gene is left open where the match is weak. Expanded clones get a size class; other rows say once, few or many, or leave the size out.

abundance,v_gene,j_gene,d_gene,CDR3aa,CDR3nt
NA,TRBV29-1,TRBJ2-3,TRBD2,CSVARGLAGPTDTQYF,TGCAGCGTTGCGCGGGGACTAGCGGGACCCACAGATACGCAGTATTTT
NA,TRBV7-9,TRBJ2-1,NA,CASSLGFTGKDEQFF,TGTGCCAGCAGCTTAGGCTTTACCGGAAAGGATGAGCAGTTCTTC
NA,TRBV13,TRBJ2-3,NA,CASSLGDIRTDTQYF,TGTGCCAGCAGCTTAGGGGACATTCGCACAGATACGCAGTATTTT
NA,TRBV7-9,TRBJ1-4,TRBD1,CASSLETGGKLFF,TGTGCCAGCAGCTTAGAGACAGGGGGAAAACTGTTTTTT
NA,TRBV6-5,TRBJ1-3,NA,CASTLDRYSGNTIYF,TGTGCCAGCACCCTAGACAGATACTCTGGAAACACCATATATTTT
few,TRBV5-5,TRBJ2-7,NA,CASSLPTYEQYF,TGTGCCAGCAGCTTGCCGACCTACGAGCAGTACTTC
medium-sized,TRBV18,TRBJ1-2,TRBD1,CASSPRDRETNYGYTF,TGTGCCAGCTCACCACGGGACAGGGAAACTAACTATGGCTACACCTTC
NA,TRBV20-1,TRBJ2-1,TRBD1,CSASPGQGVGYNEQFF,TGCAGTGCTAGTCCGGGACAGGGGGTTGGCTACAATGAGCAGTTCTTC
NA,TRBV6-5,TRBJ1-2,NA,CASSMTGSYGYTF,TGTGCCAGCAGTATGACAGGATCCTATGGCTACACCTTC
medium-sized,TRBV6-5,TRBJ1-5,NA,CASSTNGRNQPQHF,TGTGCCAGCAGTACCAACGGGAGAAATCAGCCCCAGCATTTT
NA,TRBV19,TRBJ1-5,TRBD1,CASRTPTGTARSNQPQHF,TGTGCCAGTAGGACTCCGACAGGGACAGCCAGAAGCAATCAGCCCCAGCATTTT
NA,TRBV28,TRBJ2-5,NA,CASSLLETQYF,TGTGCCAGCAGTTTACTTGAGACCCAGTACTTC
medium-sized,TRBV19,TRBJ2-4,NA,CALAVSAETDPVAKNIQYF,TGTGCCCTGGCGGTGAGTGCAGAGACTGACCCCGTAGCCAAAAACATTCAGTACTTC
medium-sized,TRBV12-3/TRBV12-4,TRBJ2-1,NA,CASSLQGYNEQFF,TGTGCCAGCAGTTTACAGGGCTACAATGAGCAGTTCTTC
NA,TRBV7-6,TRBJ1-6,NA,CASSLGDRLLGPNSPLHF,TGTGCCAGCAGCTTAGGTGATAGGTTACTGGGGCCAAATTCACCCCTCCACTTT
NA,TRBV7-3,TRBJ2-2,NA,CASSLNPPVEANTGELFF,TGTGCCAGCAGCTTAAACCCCCCCGTCGAAGCGAACACCGGGGAGCTGTTTTTT
NA,TRBV4-2,TRBJ2-1,NA,CASSQETRAEQFF,TGTGCCAGCAGCCAAGAGACGAGGGCTGAGCAGTTCTTC
NA,TRBV7-2,TRBJ2-7,NA,CASNSPGRLPYEQYF,TGTGCCAGCAACAGTCCAGGCCGCCTCCCCTACGAGCAGTACTTC
medium-sized,TRBV6-2/TRBV6-3,TRBJ2-1,TRBD1,CASSRDRVYEQFF,TGTGCCAGCAGCCGGGACAGGGTGTATGAGCAGTTCTTC
once,TRBV28,TRBJ2-2,NA,CASLTLNTGELFF,TGTGCCAGCCTGACACTAAACACCGGGGAGCTGTTTTTT
NA,TRBV20-1,TRBJ2-4,TRBD2,CSAKGLAGIGANIQYF,TGCAGTGCCAAGGGACTAGCGGGGATAGGTGCAAACATTCAGTACTTC
NA,TRBV12-3/TRBV12-4,TRBJ1-1,NA,CASSPTYTDEAFF,TGTGCCAGCAGTCCGACCTACACAGATGAAGCTTTCTTT
few,TRBV18,TRBJ1-1,NA,CASSQGVDTEAFF,TGTGCCAGCTCACAAGGTGTAGACACTGAAGCTTTCTTT
few,TRBV10-3,TRBJ1-6,NA,CAIRGELNSPLHF,TGTGCCATCAGGGGGGAATTGAATTCACCCCTCCACTTT
medium-sized,TRBV5-5,TRBJ2-5,NA,CASNGGTQETQYF,TGTGCCAGCAACGGGGGCACCCAAGAGACCCAGTACTTC
NA,TRBV20-1,TRBJ2-7,TRBD2,CSARGAGGVSYEQYF,TGCAGTGCTAGAGGAGCGGGAGGGGTCTCCTACGAGCAGTACTTC
NA,TRBV6-4,TRBJ1-6,NA,CAVTVSDSPLHF,TGTGCAGTTACGGTGTCCGATTCACCCCTCCACTTT
few,TRBV24-1,TRBJ2-3,TRBD2,CATSDPSGSRFGFTDTQYF,TGTGCCACCAGTGATCCTAGCGGGAGTCGTTTCGGGTTCACAGATACGCAGTATTTT
NA,TRBV10-3,TRBJ1-2,NA,CAIRKSGLKIYGYTF,TGTGCCATCAGGAAGAGCGGGCTAAAGATCTATGGCTACACCTTC
NA,TRBV7-9,TRBJ2-1,TRBD1,CASSLGDSSYNEQFF,TGTGCCAGCAGCTTAGGGGACAGCTCCTACAATGAGCAGTTCTTC
NA,TRBV19,TRBJ1-1,NA,CASTPDGGTEAFF,TGTGCCAGTACCCCCGACGGGGGGACTGAAGCTTTCTTT
NA,TRBV6-1,TRBJ2-3,TRBD2,CASSERGAGGGTDTQYF,TGTGCCAGCAGTGAAAGGGGAGCGGGGGGGGGCACAGATACGCAGTATTTT
NA,TRBV30,TRBJ2-6,NA,CAWRLPVGGSGANVLTF,TGTGCCTGGAGACTTCCGGTTGGGGGATCCGGGGCCAACGTCCTGACTTTC
few,TRBV5-6,TRBJ1-2,NA,CASSPGTAGSPYGYTF,TGTGCCAGCAGCCCCGGGACCGCTGGCTCCCCGTATGGCTACACCTTC
NA,TRBV7-6,TRBJ2-1,NA,CATRFESGIDEQFF,TGTGCCACCCGCTTTGAATCCGGGATCGATGAGCAGTTCTTC
NA,TRBV6-5,TRBJ1-3,NA,CASSPGYSGNTIYF,TGTGCCAGCAGTCCCGGGTACTCTGGAAACACCATATATTTT